The T cell receptor beta chain described here comes from a study of T cell clones after liver transplantation. Background on the study: TCRbeta sequencing after a pre-transplant mixed lymphocyte reaction identified graft-donor-reactive clones, later tracked in post-transplant blood. Apart from three HCV-positive recipients, transplants were for non-autoimmune, non-viral reasons. Until 12-24 months post-transplant, subjects got standard immunosuppression and no induction.

The V gene lost 1 base and the J gene lost 2 bases, with 15 bases spanning the gap. CDR3 length equals 16 residues. Germline assignment: CDR1 MGHRA and CDR2 YSYEKL. TCRdb keeps only in-frame clones here, not all; method: immunoSEQ multiplex PCR. Of some 57,000 clones listed, less than 75% are singletons. The chain employs TRBV4-1 and TRBJ2-7; perhaps TRBD1 as D (6 bases). The source was CD4+ T cells from blood, collected at the 22-month timepoint. The TCR sequence derives from a human patient who received a liver transplant. Some T cells could come from the graft donor. CDR3 nucleotides: TGCGCCAGCAGCCAAGCACCACAGGGTCGAGCCTACGAGCAGTACTTC. It encodes CASSQAPQGRAYEQYF.